One sample yielded the 14 T cell receptor beta chains listed below, sequenced in a study of CD8+ T cells in alopecia areata. As the sequencing template, cDNA was produced by extracting RNA and reverse transcribing it. Assay used: immunoSEQ multiplex PCR; TCRdb lists only in-frame clones, some missing. Of about 91,000 clones detected, roughly 42% appear once; the ten largest clones hold under 0.9%. What was sequenced was CD4+ T cells sorted from blood. Receptor source: a human donor with alopecia areata.

V usage is TRBV2 and J usage is TRBJ2-3, with a weak D call TRBD2 (7 bases). Per the germline V gene, CDR1 is SNHLY and CDR2 is FYNNEI. This CDR3 has 15 residues. V was cut by 7 bases and J by 6 bases, with 20 bases left in between. This CDR3 reads CASNLQGGGRDTQYF. CDR3 nucleotides: TGTGCCAGCAACCTTCAAGGGGGGGGCCGGGATACGCAGTATTTT.

The gene calls are TRBV5-1 and TRBJ2-7, with no clear D. Trimming shortened V by 3 bases and J by 3 bases, and 4 bases separated the two germline ends. Germline V gene data show CDR1 as SGHRS and CDR2 as YFSETQ. This CDR3 comprises 11 residues. The CDR3 here is CASSSNYEQYF. Here the CDR3 DNA reads TGCGCCAGCAGCTCCAACTACGAGCAGTACTTC.

J is TRBJ2-5 and V is TRBV29-1, with 11 bases aligning to TRBD1. The CDR3 has 14 residues. CDR1 and CDR2 from the germline V gene are SQVTM and ANQGSEA. V lost 1 base to trimming and J lost 4 bases; unmatched junction nucleotides: 2. CDR3 bases: TGCAGCGTTGAAGGGGACAGGGGGGTAGAGACCCAGTACTTC. Amino acid sequence: CSVEGDRGVETQYF.

V gene TRBV29-1 combines with J gene TRBJ2-2; D gene ambiguous. Trimming took off 4 bases at V and 8 bases at J, with 14 bases between the two ends. The CDR3 is 13 amino acids. The germline gives CDR1 SQVTM, CDR2 ANQGSEA. Here the CDR3 reads CSVGMAGPGELFF. The CDR3 DNA reads TGCAGCGTTGGGATGGCCGGACCTGGGGAGCTGTTTTTT.

This clone was recorded a few times. The V call is TRBV29-1, the J call TRBJ2-7, with 11 bases that match TRBD1. With 0 bases clipped from V and 7 bases from J, the junction kept 5 bases outside the gene matches. The CDR3 contains 14 residues. Germline CDR1 is SQVTM and CDR2 is ANQGSEA. Here the CDR3 DNA reads TGCAGCGTTGAAGAGGGACAGGGGGTCGGGGAGCAGTACTTC. It translates to CSVEEGQGVGEQYF.

This clone showed up just a few times. The chain uses TRBV29-1 and TRBJ1-2; TRBD1 is a possible D gene (6 bases). This CDR3 is built from 12 residues. The germline V gene encodes CDR1 SQVTM and CDR2 ANQGSEA. V lost 7 bases and J lost 2, with 11 bases in between. CDR3 nucleotides: TGCAGCGACAGACAGGTGAACTATGGCTACACCTTC. Its translation: CSDRQVNYGYTF. Full variable domain (missing parts from reference TRBV29-1 and TRBJ1-2): SAVISQKPSRDICQRGTSLTIQCQVDSQVTMMFWYRQQPGQSLTLIATANQGSEATYESGFVIDKFPISRPNLTFSTLTVSNMSPEDSSIYLCSDRQVNYGYTFGSGTRLTVV.

The rearrangement uses TRBV9 and TRBJ1-1; TRBD1 is a possible D gene (6 bases). This CDR3 has 14 amino acids. V lost 2 bases, J lost 3 bases, and 11 bases lay in between. Germline V gene lookup returns CDR1 SGDLS and CDR2 YYNGEE. The CDR3 DNA is TGTGCCAGCAGCGTCTACAGGGAAGACACTGAAGCTTTCTTT. Residues: CASSVYREDTEAFF. Full variable domain (outside the CDR3, taken from reference TRBV9 and TRBJ1-1): DSGVTQTPKHLITATGQRVTLRCSPRSGDLSVYWYQQSLDQGLQFLIQYYNGEERAKGNILERFSAQQFPDLHSELNLSSLELGDSALYFCASSVYREDTEAFFGQGTRLTVV.

This rearrangement joins TRBV30 to TRBJ2-1; D ambiguous. V was trimmed by 0 bases and J by 10 bases, leaving 16 bases between them. The CDR3 contains 14 residues. In germline, CDR1 is GTSNPN, CDR2 SVGIG (reference sequence). The CDR3 spells CAWSVPSAVKEQFF. CDR3 sequence (DNA): TGTGCCTGGAGTGTTCCCTCAGCTGTGAAAGAGCAGTTCTTC.

This chain links TRBV5-1 with TRBJ1-1, with D uncertain. Trimming left V 7 bases short and J 3 bases short, with 13 bases between. The CDR3 runs 13 residues. CDR1 is SGHRS, CDR2 YFSETQ, per germline. CDR3 in DNA: TGCGCCAGCCTCCCTCTCCCCGACACTGAAGCTTTCTTT. Translation: CASLPLPDTEAFF.

In this sample, this clone turned up a few times. DNA of the CDR3: TGTGCCAGCAGCCAACGTTCGTGGGGGACCGGGAGGCAGACCCAGTACTTC. Its protein product is CASSQRSWGTGRQTQYF. The chain recombines TRBV14 with TRBJ2-5; 7 nucleotides line up with TRBD2. Germline V gives CDR1 SGHDN, CDR2 FVKESK. There are 17 residues in the CDR3. The V gene end was trimmed by 2 bases and the J gene end by 6 bases; junction bases not matched to a gene: 15. Complete variable domain (other parts from reference TRBV14 and TRBJ2-5): EAGVTQFPSHSVIEKGQTVTLRCDPISGHDNLYWYRRVMGKEIKFLLHFVKESKQDESGMPNNRFLAERTGGTYSTLKVQPAELEDSGVYFCASSQRSWGTGRQTQYFGPGTRLLVL.

This clone was seen a handful of times. The chain links TRBV29-1 to TRBJ1-2; weak D call: TRBD1 (6 bases). The CDR3 sequence is 12 residues long. Germline assignment: CDR1 SQVTM and CDR2 ANQGSEA. V was shortened by 7 bases and J by 4 bases, with 13 bases between the two germline ends. In nucleotides, the CDR3 is TGCAGCGGCTACAGGGCCGGCTATGGCTACACCTTC. Translation gives CSGYRAGYGYTF.

This clone was observed a handful of times. The chain has TRBV20-1 and TRBJ2-5; tentative D call: TRBD2 (5 bases). Trimming stripped 5 bases from V and 4 bases from J, with 8 bases between. The CDR3 sequence is 11 residues long. Germline loops: CDR1 DFQATT, CDR2 SNEGSKA (reference sequence). The CDR3 is CSALGGETQYF. CDR3 nucleotides: TGCAGTGCTCTAGGAGGAGAGACCCAGTACTTC.

This clone occurred a few times. The J gene is TRBJ1-4, the V gene TRBV29-1, with D maybe TRBD1 (6 bases). The CDR3 is made up of 11 amino acids. Germline V gene data show CDR1 as SQVTM and CDR2 as ANQGSEA. V was pared by 6 bases and J by 4 bases, with 6 bases between. Written as DNA, the CDR3 is TGCAGCGTCAGGGGTAATGAAAAACTGTTTTTT. As protein: CSVRGNEKLFF. Full variable domain (rest looked up from reference TRBV29-1 and TRBJ1-4): SAVISQKPSRDICQRGTSLTIQCQVDSQVTMMFWYRQQPGQSLTLIATANQGSEATYESGFVIDKFPISRPNLTFSTLTVSNMSPEDSSIYLCSVRGNEKLFFGSGTQLSVL.

This clone appeared a few times. This chain uses TRBV29-1 with TRBJ2-1, with 12 bases fitting TRBD2. The germline V gene encodes CDR1 SQVTM and CDR2 ANQGSEA. The CDR3 runs to 14 residues. V gave up 6 bases and J gave up 7 bases; unmatched junction bases: 7. The CDR3 spells CSVDGLAGMNEQFF. As DNA, the CDR3 is TGCAGCGTGGATGGACTAGCGGGGATGAATGAGCAGTTCTTC.